This T cell receptor beta chain was found in a study of blood T cells in healthy people across ages. Across the study: Template switching caught about one barcoded beta molecule for each two T cells.

Broader study findings: Significant beta diversity loss was already apparent by age roughly 44, declining roughly linearly.

Unmatched junction bases numbered 4, after V lost 5 bases and J lost 5 bases. Germline CDR1 GTSNPN, CDR2 SVGIG (reference sequence). The CDR3 totals 14 residues. As to this clonotype: Its antigen is undetermined.

A sample-barcoded 5' primer and a J-beta primer mix were used in a second PCR of roughly 7 to 12 cycles. Carrying 12 random nucleotides, a template-switch adaptor labeled each individual cDNA molecule. One entry per CDR3 protein results from TCRdb running MiXCR on the 5' RACE reads. The data contain 700,000 to 900,000 distinct CDR3 sequences, about 48% of them singletons. The clonotype was recovered from a man older than 75 in good health. What was sequenced was blood. The chain has TRBV30 and TRBJ2-5; 14 bases fit TRBD2. CDR3 region: CAWARLAGGETQYF. CDR3 nucleotides: TGTGCCTGGGCCAGACTAGCGGGAGGGGAGACCCAGTACTTC. Based on the CDR3 plus reference TRBV30 and TRBJ2-5, the full variable domain is SQTIHQWPATLVQPVGSPLSLECTVEGTSNPNLYWYRQAAGRGLQLLFYSVGIGQISSEVPQNLSASRPQDRQFILSSKKLLLSDSGFYLCAWARLAGGETQYFGPGTRLLVL.